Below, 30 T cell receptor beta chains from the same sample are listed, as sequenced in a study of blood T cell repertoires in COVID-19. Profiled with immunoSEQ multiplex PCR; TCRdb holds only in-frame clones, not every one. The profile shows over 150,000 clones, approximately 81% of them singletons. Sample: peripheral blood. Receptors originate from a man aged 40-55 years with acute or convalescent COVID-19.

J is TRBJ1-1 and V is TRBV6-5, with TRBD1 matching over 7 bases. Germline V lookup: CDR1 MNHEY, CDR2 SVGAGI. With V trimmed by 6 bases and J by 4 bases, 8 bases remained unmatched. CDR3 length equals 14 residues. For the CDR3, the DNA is TGTGCCAGCAGCATTCCCGGGACAGCCACTGAAGCTTTCTTT. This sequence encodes CASSIPGTATEAFF.

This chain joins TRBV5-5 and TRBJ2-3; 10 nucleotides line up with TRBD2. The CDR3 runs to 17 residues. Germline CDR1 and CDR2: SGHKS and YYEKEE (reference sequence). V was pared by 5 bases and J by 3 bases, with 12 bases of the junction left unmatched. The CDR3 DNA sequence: TGTGCCAGCAGGCATAGGATCCCGGGACTAGCGACAGATACGCAGTATTTT. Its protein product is CASRHRIPGLATDTQYF. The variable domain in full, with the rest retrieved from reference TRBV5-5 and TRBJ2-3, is DAGVTQSPTHLIKTRGQQVTLRCSPISGHKSVSWYQQVLGQGPQFIFQYYEKEERGRGNFPDRFSARQFPNYSSELNVNALLLGDSALYLCASRHRIPGLATDTQYFGPGTRLTVL.

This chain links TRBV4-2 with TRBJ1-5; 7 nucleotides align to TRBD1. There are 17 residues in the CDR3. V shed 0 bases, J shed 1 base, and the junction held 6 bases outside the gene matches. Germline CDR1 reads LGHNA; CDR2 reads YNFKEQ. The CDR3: CASSQDWRGQSNQPQHF. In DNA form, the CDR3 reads TGTGCCAGCAGCCAAGATTGGAGGGGGCAAAGCAATCAGCCCCAGCATTTT.

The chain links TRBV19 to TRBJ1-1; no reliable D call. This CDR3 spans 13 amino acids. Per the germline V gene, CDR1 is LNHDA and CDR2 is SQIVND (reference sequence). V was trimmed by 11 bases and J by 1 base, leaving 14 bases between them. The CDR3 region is CASGGQANTEAFF. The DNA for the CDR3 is TGTGCCTCCGGCGGGCAGGCGAACACTGAAGCTTTCTTT.

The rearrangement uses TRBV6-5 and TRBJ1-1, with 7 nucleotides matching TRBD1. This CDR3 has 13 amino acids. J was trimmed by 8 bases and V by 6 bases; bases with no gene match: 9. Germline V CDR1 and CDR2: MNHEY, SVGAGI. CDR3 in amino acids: CASSKTGEGEAFF. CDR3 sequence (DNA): TGTGCCAGCAGCAAAACAGGGGAAGGGGAAGCTTTCTTT.

CDR3 in DNA: TGCAGCGTTACGACAGGGATGAACACTGAAGCTTTCTTT. Translating gives CSVTTGMNTEAFF. The V gene is TRBV29-1, the J gene TRBJ1-1; TRBD1 matches 7 bases. The CDR3 runs 13 residues. Germline trimming cut 5 bases from V and 0 bases from J; bases unmatched to any gene: 3. From germline, CDR1 is SQVTM and CDR2 ANQGSEA.

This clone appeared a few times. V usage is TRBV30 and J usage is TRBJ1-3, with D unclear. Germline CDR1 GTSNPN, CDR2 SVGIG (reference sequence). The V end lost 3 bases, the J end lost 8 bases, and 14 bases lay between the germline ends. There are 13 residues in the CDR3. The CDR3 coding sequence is TGTGCCTGGAGCCCTACGAGATTGGACACCATATATTTT. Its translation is CAWSPTRLDTIYF.

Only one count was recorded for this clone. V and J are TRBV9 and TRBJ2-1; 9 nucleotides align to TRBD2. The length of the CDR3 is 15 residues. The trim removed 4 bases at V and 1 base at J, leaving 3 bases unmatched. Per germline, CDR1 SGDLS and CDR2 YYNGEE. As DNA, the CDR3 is TGTGCCAGCAGCTATAGCGGGGGTTCCTACAATGAGCAGTTCTTC. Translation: CASSYSGGSYNEQFF. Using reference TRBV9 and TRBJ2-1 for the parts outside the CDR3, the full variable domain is DSGVTQTPKHLITATGQRVTLRCSPRSGDLSVYWYQQSLDQGLQFLIQYYNGEERAKGNILERFSAQQFPDLHSELNLSSLELGDSALYFCASSYSGGSYNEQFFGPGTRLTVL.

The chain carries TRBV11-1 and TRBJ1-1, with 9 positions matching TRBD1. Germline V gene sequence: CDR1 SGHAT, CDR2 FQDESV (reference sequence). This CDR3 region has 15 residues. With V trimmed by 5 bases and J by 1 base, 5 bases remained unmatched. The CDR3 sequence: CASSPQTGGNTEAFF. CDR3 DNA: TGTGCCAGCAGCCCACAGACAGGGGGGAACACTGAAGCTTTCTTT.

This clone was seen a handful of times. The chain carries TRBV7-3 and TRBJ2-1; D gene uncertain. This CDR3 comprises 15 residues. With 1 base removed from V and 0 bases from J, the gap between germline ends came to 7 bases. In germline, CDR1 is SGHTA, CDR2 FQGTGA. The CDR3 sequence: CASSLNGGSYNEQFF. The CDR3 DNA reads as TGTGCCAGCAGCTTAAATGGCGGCTCCTACAATGAGCAGTTCTTC.

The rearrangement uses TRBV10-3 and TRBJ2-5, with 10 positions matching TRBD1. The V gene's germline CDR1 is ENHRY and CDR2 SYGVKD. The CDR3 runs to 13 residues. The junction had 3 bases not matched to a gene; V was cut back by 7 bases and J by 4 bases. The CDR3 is CAIMGQGLETQYF. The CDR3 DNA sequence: TGTGCCATCATGGGACAGGGGTTAGAGACCCAGTACTTC.

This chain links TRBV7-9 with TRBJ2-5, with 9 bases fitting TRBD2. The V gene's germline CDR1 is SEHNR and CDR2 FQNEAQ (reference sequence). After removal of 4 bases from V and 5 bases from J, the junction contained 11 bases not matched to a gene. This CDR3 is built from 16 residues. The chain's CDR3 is CASSSTLAGGRETQYF. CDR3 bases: TGTGCCAGCAGCTCCACCTTGGCGGGGGGGCGGGAGACCCAGTACTTC.

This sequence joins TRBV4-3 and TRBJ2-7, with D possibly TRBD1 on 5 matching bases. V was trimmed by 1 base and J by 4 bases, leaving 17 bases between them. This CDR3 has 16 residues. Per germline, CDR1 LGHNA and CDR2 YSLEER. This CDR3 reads CASSQGMETGVYEQYF. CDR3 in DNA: TGCGCCAGCAGCCAAGGGATGGAAACAGGCGTTTACGAGCAGTACTTC.

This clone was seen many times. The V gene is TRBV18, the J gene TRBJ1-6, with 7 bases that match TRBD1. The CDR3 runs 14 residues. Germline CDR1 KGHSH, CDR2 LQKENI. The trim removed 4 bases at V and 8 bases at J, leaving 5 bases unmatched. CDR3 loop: CASSLLDRDSPLHF. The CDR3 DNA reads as TGTGCCAGCTCACTTCTCGACAGGGATTCACCCCTCCACTTT. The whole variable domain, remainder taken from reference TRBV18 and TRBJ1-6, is NAGVMQNPRHLVRRRGQEARLRCSPMKGHSHVYWYRQLPEEGLKFMVYLQKENIIDESGMPKERFSAEFPKEGPSILRIQQVVRGDSAAYFCASSLLDRDSPLHFGNGTRLTVT.

The CDR3 DNA is TGTGCCAGCAGCTTCCTAGCGGGGGGTACCGGGGAGCTGTTTTTT. This translates into CASSFLAGGTGELFF. The chain has TRBV7-3 and TRBJ2-2; TRBD2 aligns across 11 bases. The germline CDR1 and CDR2 sequences are SGHTA and FQGTGA. The CDR3 loop spans 15 amino acids. Losses at the gene ends were 3 bases for V and 5 bases for J; bases not matched to a gene: 2.

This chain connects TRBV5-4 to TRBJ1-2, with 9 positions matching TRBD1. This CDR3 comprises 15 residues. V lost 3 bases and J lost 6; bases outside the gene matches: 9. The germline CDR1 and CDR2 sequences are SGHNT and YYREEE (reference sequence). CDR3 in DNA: TGTGCCAGCAGCTCCACAGGGGGCGCCGCGAATGGCTACACCTTC. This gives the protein CASSSTGGAANGYTF.

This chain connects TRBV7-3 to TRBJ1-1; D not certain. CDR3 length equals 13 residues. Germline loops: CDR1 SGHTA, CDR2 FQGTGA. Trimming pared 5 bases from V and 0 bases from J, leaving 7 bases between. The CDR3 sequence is CASSLGMNTEAFF. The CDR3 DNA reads TGTGCCAGCAGCCTAGGCATGAACACTGAAGCTTTCTTT.

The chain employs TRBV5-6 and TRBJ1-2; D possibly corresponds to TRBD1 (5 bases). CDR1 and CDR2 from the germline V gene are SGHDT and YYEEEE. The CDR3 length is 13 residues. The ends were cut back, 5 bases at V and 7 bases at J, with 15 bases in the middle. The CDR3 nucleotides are TGTGCCAGCAGTCCCGGGGGGGTCTTTGGCTACACCTTC. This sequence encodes CASSPGGVFGYTF.

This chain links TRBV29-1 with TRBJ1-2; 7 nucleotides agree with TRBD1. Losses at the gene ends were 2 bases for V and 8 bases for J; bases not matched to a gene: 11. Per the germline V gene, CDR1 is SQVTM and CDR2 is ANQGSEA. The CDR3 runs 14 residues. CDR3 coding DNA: TGCAGCGTTGAACGGGACAGCACAACTGGCGGCTACACCTTC. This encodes CSVERDSTTGGYTF.

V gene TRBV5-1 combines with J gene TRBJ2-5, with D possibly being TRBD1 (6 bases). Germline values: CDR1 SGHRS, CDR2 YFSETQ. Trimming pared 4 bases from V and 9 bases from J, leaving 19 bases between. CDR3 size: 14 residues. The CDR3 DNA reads TGCGCCAGCAGCCATTCAATGGGAGAGGGGGCCCAGTACTTC. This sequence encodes CASSHSMGEGAQYF.

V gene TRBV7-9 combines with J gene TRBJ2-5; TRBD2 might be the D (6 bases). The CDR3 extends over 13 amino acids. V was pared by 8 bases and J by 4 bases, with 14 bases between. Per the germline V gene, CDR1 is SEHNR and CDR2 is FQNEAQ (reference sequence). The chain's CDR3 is CASGYGTRETQYF. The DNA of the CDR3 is TGTGCCAGCGGATACGGGACTCGAGAGACCCAGTACTTC.

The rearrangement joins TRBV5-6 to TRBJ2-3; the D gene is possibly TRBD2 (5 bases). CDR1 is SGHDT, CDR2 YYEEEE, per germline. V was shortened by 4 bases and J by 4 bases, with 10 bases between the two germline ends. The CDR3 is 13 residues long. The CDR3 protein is CASSLRAADTQYF. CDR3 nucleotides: TGTGCCAGCAGCCTGAGAGCGGCAGATACGCAGTATTTT.

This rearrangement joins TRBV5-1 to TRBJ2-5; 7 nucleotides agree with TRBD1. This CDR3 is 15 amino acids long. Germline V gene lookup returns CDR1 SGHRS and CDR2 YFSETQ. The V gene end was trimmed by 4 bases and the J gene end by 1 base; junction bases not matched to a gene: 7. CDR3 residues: CASSRRQGTQETQYF. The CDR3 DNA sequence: TGCGCCAGCAGCCGAAGACAGGGTACCCAAGAGACCCAGTACTTC.

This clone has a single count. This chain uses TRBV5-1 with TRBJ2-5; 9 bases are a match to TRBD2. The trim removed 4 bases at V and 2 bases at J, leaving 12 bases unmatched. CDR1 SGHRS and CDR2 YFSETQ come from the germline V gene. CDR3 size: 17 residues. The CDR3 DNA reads TGCGCCAGCAGCCCGGGAATACTAGCGGGCCCACAAGAGACCCAGTACTTC. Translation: CASSPGILAGPQETQYF. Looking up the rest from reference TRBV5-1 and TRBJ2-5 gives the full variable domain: KAGVTQTPRYLIKTRGQQVTLSCSPISGHRSVSWYQQTPGQGLQFLFEYFSETQRNKGNFPGRFSGRQFSNSRSEMNVSTLELGDSALYLCASSPGILAGPQETQYFGPGTRLLVL.

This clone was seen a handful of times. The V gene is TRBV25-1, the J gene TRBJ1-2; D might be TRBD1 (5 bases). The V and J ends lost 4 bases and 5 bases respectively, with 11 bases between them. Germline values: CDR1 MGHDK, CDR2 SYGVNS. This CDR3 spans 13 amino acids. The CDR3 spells CASSGTDIYGYTF. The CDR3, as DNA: TGTGCCAGCAGTGGCACGGACATTTATGGCTACACCTTC.

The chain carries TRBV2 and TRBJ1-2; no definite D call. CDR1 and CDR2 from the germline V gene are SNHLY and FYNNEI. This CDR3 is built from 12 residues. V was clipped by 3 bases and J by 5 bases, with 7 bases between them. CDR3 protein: CASSETTYGYTF. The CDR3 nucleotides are TGTGCCAGCAGTGAGACTACTTATGGCTACACCTTC.

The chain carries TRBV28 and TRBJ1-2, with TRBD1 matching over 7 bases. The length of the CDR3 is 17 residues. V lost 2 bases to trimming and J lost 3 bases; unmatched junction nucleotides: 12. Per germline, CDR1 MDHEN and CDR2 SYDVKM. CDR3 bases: TGTGCCAGCAGTTTACTGAAACAGGGGCTGTGGTACTATGGCTACACCTTC. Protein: CASSLLKQGLWYYGYTF.

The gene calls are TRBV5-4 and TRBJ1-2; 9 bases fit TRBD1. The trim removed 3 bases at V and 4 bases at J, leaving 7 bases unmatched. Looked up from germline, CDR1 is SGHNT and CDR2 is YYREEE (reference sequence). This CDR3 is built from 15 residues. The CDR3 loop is CASSWTGARVYGYTF. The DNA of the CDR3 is TGTGCCAGCAGCTGGACAGGGGCGCGGGTCTATGGCTACACCTTC. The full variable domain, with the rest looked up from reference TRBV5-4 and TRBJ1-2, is ETGVTQSPTHLIKTRGQQVTLRCSSQSGHNTVSWYQQALGQGPQFIFQYYREEENGRGNFPPRFSGLQFPNYSSELNVNALELDDSALYLCASSWTGARVYGYTFGSGTRLTVV.

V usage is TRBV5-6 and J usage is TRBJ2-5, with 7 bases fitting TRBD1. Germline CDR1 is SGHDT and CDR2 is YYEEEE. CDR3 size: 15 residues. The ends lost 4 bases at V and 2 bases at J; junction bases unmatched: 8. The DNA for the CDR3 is TGTGCCAGCAGCCCGACAGGGCCCCCTCAAGAGACCCAGTACTTC. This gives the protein CASSPTGPPQETQYF.

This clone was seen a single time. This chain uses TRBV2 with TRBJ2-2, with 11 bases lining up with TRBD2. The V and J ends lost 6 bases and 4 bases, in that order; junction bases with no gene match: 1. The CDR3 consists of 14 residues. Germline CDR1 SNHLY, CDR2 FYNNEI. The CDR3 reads CASRGTSGTGELFF. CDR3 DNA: TGTGCCAGCAGGGGGACTAGCGGCACCGGGGAGCTGTTTTTT.